This passage covers 25 T cell receptor beta chains from one sample sequenced in a study of beta chain features in type 1 diabetes. All of the isolated RNA was reverse transcribed, so expressed TCRB transcripts were sequenced. Some clones are missing from TCRdb's copy, which holds only in-frame ones; the method was immunoSEQ multiplex PCR. The profile shows 150,000 or so clones, less than 9.5% of them singletons. The sequencing sample was made of central memory CD4+ T cells from blood. The origin of the receptors is a woman younger than 35 in good health.

Comments on this clone: One end of the junction fails to match germline, which may point to a read error. The chain couples TRBV13 to TRBJ2-1, with no clear D. CDR3 size: 16 residues. The germline gives CDR1 PRHDT, CDR2 FYEKMQ (reference sequence). The CDR3 nucleotides are TGCGCCAGCAGCCAAGTTAACATGGTCTCCTACAATGAGCAGTTCTTC. Its translation is CASSQVNMVSYNEQFF.

The rearrangement uses TRBV5-1 and TRBJ2-1, with TRBD2 identical over 14 bases. CDR3 length: 16 residues. Germline CDR1 is SGHRS and CDR2 is YFSETQ. Losses at the gene ends were 1 base for V and 10 bases for J; bases not matched to a gene: 7. The chain's CDR3 is CASSLMGTSGSEEQFF. The CDR3 coding sequence is TGCGCCAGCAGCTTGATGGGGACTAGCGGGAGTGAGGAGCAGTTCTTC.

J is TRBJ2-1 and V is TRBV7-3; possibly TRBD1 for D (6 bases). The V gene lost 7 bases and the J gene lost 9 bases, with 19 bases spanning the gap. The CDR3 is 14 residues long. Per the germline V gene, CDR1 is SGHTA and CDR2 is FQGTGA. In DNA, the CDR3 is TGTGCCAGCAAGACAGGTCATCAATCAAGTGAGCAGTTCTTC. This gives the protein CASKTGHQSSEQFF.

This clone was picked up a small number of times. The chain has TRBV5-5 and TRBJ2-1; 12 bases map to TRBD1. J gave up 8 bases and V 3 bases, and 6 bases lay outside the gene matches. CDR1 and CDR2 (germline): SGHKS, YYEKEE (reference sequence). The CDR3 loop spans 15 amino acids. The CDR3 bases are TGTGCCAGCAGCTCCGGGACAGGGGGCGCGGATGAGCAGTTCTTC. Translation: CASSSGTGGADEQFF.

This clone was observed a handful of times. In nucleotides, the CDR3 is TGTGCCTCCTTCTGGAGGGGGCGTGGAGATACGCAGTATTTT. It is translated as CASFWRGRGDTQYF. The chain combines TRBV30 with TRBJ2-3; a weak D match, TRBD1 (7 bases). This CDR3 comprises 14 residues. Trimming took 7 bases from V and 5 from J, leaving 19 bases between them. Germline V gene lookup returns CDR1 GTSNPN and CDR2 SVGIG (reference sequence).

The chain is built from TRBV6-5 and TRBJ2-5; a weak D match, TRBD1 (6 bases). The CDR3 is made up of 13 amino acids. Germline values: CDR1 MNHEY, CDR2 SVGAGI. Trimming took 7 bases from V and 5 from J, leaving 14 bases between them. This CDR3 reads CASTHAQGETQYF. The CDR3, as DNA: TGTGCCAGCACCCACGCTCAGGGGGAGACCCAGTACTTC.

The sample holds a few counts of this clone. The chain couples TRBV29-1 to TRBJ2-7, with D perhaps matching TRBD1 (6 bases). The V gene's germline CDR1 is SQVTM and CDR2 ANQGSEA. The CDR3 is 12 amino acids. V dropped 3 bases and J dropped 4 bases, with 10 bases sitting between them. This chain's CDR3 is CSVDAQGYEQYF. The CDR3 DNA follows: TGCAGCGTTGATGCACAGGGTTACGAGCAGTACTTC.

The chain uses TRBV21-1 and TRBJ1-5; the D call TRBD1 from the table was never checked on the DNA. TRBV21-1 counts as a pseudogene. The CDR3 loop spans 14 amino acids. For the CDR3, the DNA is TGTGCCAGCAGCAAAGCTACAGGGTGTCAGCCCCAGCATTTT. Its translation: CASSKATGCQPQHF.

This clone was picked up a small number of times. This chain connects TRBV7-9 to TRBJ2-5; 11 nucleotides line up with TRBD2. The CDR3 is made up of 16 amino acids. Germline CDR1 reads SEHNR; CDR2 reads FQNEAQ (reference sequence). Unmatched junction bases numbered 7, after V lost 5 bases and J lost 2 bases. The CDR3 region is CASSRYLAGGQETQYF. CDR3 DNA: TGTGCCAGCAGCCGATACCTAGCGGGGGGACAAGAGACCCAGTACTTC. The full variable domain, completed using reference TRBV7-9 and TRBJ2-5, is DTGVSQNPRHKITKRGQNVTFRCDPISEHNRLYWYRQTLGQGPEFLTYFQNEAQLEKSRLLSDRFSAERPKGSFSTLEIQRTEQGDSAMYLCASSRYLAGGQETQYFGPGTRLLVL.

This clone was counted a few times. The chain recombines TRBV21-1 with TRBJ2-7; whether TRBD1, the table's D call, matches the DNA was not checked. TRBV21-1 constitutes a pseudogene. CDR3 length: 13 amino acids. Here the CDR3 DNA reads TGTGCCAGCGCTCGAGACAGGGAATACGAGCAGTACTTC. This encodes CASARDREYEQYF.

The chain uses TRBV14 and TRBJ2-4; no definite D call. Germline V gene lookup returns CDR1 SGHDN and CDR2 FVKESK. The V end lost 0 bases, the J end lost 0 bases, and 3 bases lay between the germline ends. The CDR3 contains 14 residues. The CDR3 region has the DNA TGTGCCAGCAGCCAAGACCTAGCCAAAAACATTCAGTACTTC. It is translated as CASSQDLAKNIQYF.

The chain is built from TRBV9 and TRBJ1-4; 9 bases fit TRBD1. Per germline, CDR1 SGDLS and CDR2 YYNGEE. The CDR3 has 15 residues. Trimming took 4 bases from V and 8 from J; bases not matched to a gene: 9. The CDR3 coding sequence is TGTGCCAGCAGCATCGGGACAGGGTCACGGGAAAAACTGTTTTTT. Amino acids: CASSIGTGSREKLFF.

This clone was seen a handful of times. The chain links TRBV5-1 to TRBJ2-1, with D possibly matching TRBD2 (5 bases). This CDR3 has 16 residues. Trimming pared 4 bases from V and 7 bases from J, leaving 21 bases between. Germline values: CDR1 SGHRS, CDR2 YFSETQ. CDR3 nucleotide sequence: TGCGCCAGCAGCCCCCCCTTGGCGGGCGTCCGGAATGAGCAGTTCTTC. Amino acid sequence: CASSPPLAGVRNEQFF.

The V call is TRBV10-1, the J call TRBJ2-3; no firm D call. Trimming stripped 2 bases from V and 0 bases from J, with 6 bases between. The CDR3 runs to 14 residues. CDR1 and CDR2 from the germline V gene are WNHNN and SYGVQD (reference sequence). Written as DNA, the CDR3 is TGCGCCAGCAGTGAGGCGAGCAGCACAGATACGCAGTATTTT. This gives the protein CASSEASSTDTQYF.

This clone has only a few counts. The chain has TRBV6-5 and TRBJ1-2; D is uncertain. The CDR3 loop spans 12 amino acids. Trimming cost V 6 bases and J 4 bases, with 9 bases left between them. Germline loops: CDR1 MNHEY, CDR2 SVGAGI. CDR3 amino acids: CASSQQAYGYTF. The CDR3 DNA sequence: TGTGCCAGCAGCCAGCAGGCCTATGGCTACACCTTC.

The chain is built from TRBV2 and TRBJ1-2; TRBD1 might be the D (6 bases). Germline values: CDR1 SNHLY, CDR2 FYNNEI. Trimming shortened V by 7 bases and J by 6 bases, and 15 bases separated the two germline ends. This CDR3 spans 13 amino acids. The CDR3: CASKQRGADGYTF. For the CDR3, the DNA is TGTGCCAGCAAGCAACGGGGGGCTGATGGCTACACCTTC.

V and J are TRBV5-1 and TRBJ2-2; unclear D gene. From germline, CDR1 is SGHRS and CDR2 YFSETQ. This CDR3 is 15 amino acids long. V was pared by 3 bases and J by 3 bases, with 12 bases between. The chain's CDR3 is CASSSRYLDTGELFF. DNA of the CDR3: TGCGCCAGCAGCTCCCGGTATCTAGACACCGGGGAGCTGTTTTTT.

The rearrangement uses TRBV4-2 and TRBJ1-6; 8 bases align to TRBD1. Unmatched junction bases numbered 14, after V lost 3 bases and J lost 7 bases. Germline V CDR1 and CDR2: LGHNA, YNFKEQ. The CDR3 is 18 amino acids. CDR3 protein: CASSQLSAGGAENSPLHF. CDR3 coding DNA: TGTGCCAGCAGCCAGCTTTCGGCAGGGGGCGCGGAAAATTCACCCCTCCACTTT.

This clone was seen a few times. The V gene is TRBV6-1, the J gene TRBJ1-1; TRBD1 matches at 7 bases. This CDR3 region has 13 residues. J gave up 6 bases and V 3 bases, and 4 bases lay outside the gene matches. Germline-derived CDR1 and CDR2 are MNHNS and SASEGT. As DNA, the CDR3 is TGTGCCAGCAGTGACAGGGGGTGGTCTGAAGCTTTCTTT. It is translated as CASSDRGWSEAFF.

The chain employs TRBV29-1 and TRBJ2-1; perhaps TRBD2 as D (6 bases). The ends were cut back, 5 bases at V and 8 bases at J, with 13 bases in the middle. Germline V gives CDR1 SQVTM, CDR2 ANQGSEA. The CDR3 sequence is 12 residues long. The CDR3 region has the DNA TGCAGCGTTCCGGACTATTCCGATGAGCAGTTCTTC. The encoded protein is CSVPDYSDEQFF.

In this sample, this clone turned up a few times. The J gene is TRBJ2-7, the V gene TRBV30; 9 bases are a match to TRBD2. The CDR3 covers 15 residues. J gave up 0 bases and V 3 bases, and 6 bases lay outside the gene matches. Germline CDR1 and CDR2: GTSNPN and SVGIG (reference sequence). This CDR3 is CAWRDSGGSSYEQYF. The CDR3 nucleotides are TGTGCCTGGAGAGATAGCGGGGGCAGCTCCTACGAGCAGTACTTC.

This clone was counted a few times. The chain has TRBV29-1 and TRBJ2-7; 9 nucleotides line up with TRBD1. Germline V gene lookup returns CDR1 SQVTM and CDR2 ANQGSEA. J was trimmed by 0 bases and V by 5 bases; bases with no gene match: 11. The CDR3 contains 16 residues. CDR3 in amino acids: CSVLSPGQGSSYEQYF. In DNA form, the CDR3 reads TGCAGCGTTCTAAGCCCCGGACAGGGGAGCTCCTACGAGCAGTACTTC.

The chain employs TRBV29-1 and TRBJ2-3; perhaps TRBD2 as D (6 bases). The CDR3 covers 15 residues. The germline gives CDR1 SQVTM, CDR2 ANQGSEA. V was clipped by 6 bases and J by 2 bases, with 18 bases between them. CDR3 residues: CSVGGRSGHTDTQYF. CDR3 nucleotide sequence: TGCAGCGTCGGAGGGCGGTCTGGACACACAGATACGCAGTATTTT.

This clone was observed a few times. The chain joins TRBV4-2 to TRBJ1-2, with a possible D match to TRBD1 (6 bases). Trimming pared 0 bases from V and 4 bases from J, leaving 12 bases between. Germline V gene sequence: CDR1 LGHNA, CDR2 YNFKEQ. The CDR3 sequence is 15 residues long. Here the CDR3 DNA reads TGTGCCAGCAGCCAAGATTGGGGGCAGGGCTATGGCTACACCTTC. Translated, it gives CASSQDWGQGYGYTF.

This clone has just one count. The chain recombines TRBV5-1 with TRBJ1-4, with D perhaps TRBD1 (5 bases). CDR3 length: 14 amino acids. The germline V gene encodes CDR1 SGHRS and CDR2 YFSETQ. Trimming pared 4 bases from V and 3 bases from J, leaving 10 bases between. CDR3 residues: CASSMGGANEKLFF. Here the CDR3 DNA reads TGCGCCAGCAGCATGGGGGGGGCTAATGAAAAACTGTTTTTT.